These 6 T cell receptor beta chains came from one sample sequenced in a study of cytotoxic CD8 clonotypes in ibrutinib-treated CLL. Sequenced by immunoSEQ multiplex PCR; TCRdb stores in-frame clones only, minus some. The data contain 50,000 to 70,000 clones, 54% of them singletons. The sample consisted of PBMCs, taken at disease progression, from a patient treated with ibrutinib. Every receptor here comes from a human donor with chronic lymphocytic leukemia.

Only one count was recorded for this clone. The genes are TRBV18 and TRBJ1-2, with TRBD1 identical over 8 bases. Per germline, CDR1 KGHSH and CDR2 LQKENI. The CDR3 covers 15 residues. The junction had 9 bases not matched to a gene; V was cut back by 2 bases and J by 7 bases. CDR3: CASSPTGQGAFGYTF. Written as DNA, the CDR3 is TGTGCCAGCTCACCAACGGGCCAGGGGGCGTTTGGCTACACCTTC.

This clone was counted a single time. This chain links TRBV28 with TRBJ1-4; perhaps TRBD1 as D (5 bases). Germline V CDR1 and CDR2: MDHEN, SYDVKM. The CDR3 spans 13 residues. V was trimmed by 6 bases and J by 3 bases, leaving 8 bases between them. CDR3 protein: CASRGVANEKLFF. The DNA of the CDR3 is TGTGCCAGCAGGGGGGTTGCTAATGAAAAACTGTTTTTT.

Only a few counts were recorded for this clone. The chain recombines TRBV6-1 with TRBJ2-7; TRBD1 is a possible D gene (5 bases). In germline, CDR1 is MNHNS, CDR2 SASEGT. This CDR3 contains 14 residues. Trimming pared 8 bases from V and 5 bases from J, leaving 19 bases between. This CDR3 is CASSWGSAIDEQYF. CDR3 DNA sequence: TGTGCCAGCTCCTGGGGCAGTGCAATCGACGAGCAGTACTTC.

There are many counts of this clone. The rearrangement uses TRBV5-6 and TRBJ2-7; 11 bases line up with TRBD1. The CDR3 is 14 amino acids. Per the germline V gene, CDR1 is SGHDT and CDR2 is YYEEEE. V shed 4 bases and J 6 bases; nucleotides not matched to a gene: 6. The CDR3 region is CASSKDRGLSEQYF. CDR3 bases: TGTGCCAGCAGCAAGGACAGGGGGCTGAGCGAGCAGTACTTC.

The chain combines TRBV27 with TRBJ1-5; 8 bases are a match to TRBD1. The CDR3 is 14 amino acids. Germline V lookup: CDR1 MNHEY, CDR2 SMNVEV (reference sequence). The junction had 7 bases not matched to a gene; V was cut back by 5 bases and J by 7 bases. The CDR3: CASSPWTGLQPQHF. CDR3 coding DNA: TGTGCCAGCAGTCCCTGGACAGGGTTACAGCCCCAGCATTTT.

The V gene is TRBV6-5, the J gene TRBJ2-7, with D unclear. Germline V gene sequence: CDR1 MNHEY, CDR2 SVGAGI. V lost 2 bases and J lost 4, with 15 bases in between. The CDR3 covers 15 residues. CDR3 sequence reads: CASSYLAGSNYEQYF. The CDR3 coding sequence is TGTGCCAGCAGTTACCTTGCAGGATCGAATTACGAGCAGTACTTC.